The 21 T cell receptor beta chains reported below all come from one sample, sequenced in a study of cytomegalovirus exposure and HLA in healthy donors. The method was immunoSEQ multiplex PCR; TCRdb's version includes in-frame clones alone and lacks a portion of them. This table has some 100,000 clones, roughly 88% appearing once. The specimen sequenced was PBMCs. The receptors were sampled from a man younger than 30 in good health and CMV-seronegative.

The V gene is TRBV12-5, the J gene TRBJ2-7; the match to TRBD2 covers 11 bases. The CDR3 covers 16 residues. CDR1 and CDR2 (germline): LGHNT, FRNRAP. Trimming removed 3 bases from V and 0 bases from J; junction bases left unmatched: 4. The CDR3 loop is CASGFGTSGHSYEQYF. CDR3 sequence (DNA): TGTGCTAGTGGTTTTGGGACTAGCGGACACTCCTACGAGCAGTACTTC.

This chain connects TRBV19 to TRBJ1-5, with D possibly matching TRBD1 (6 bases). The CDR3 extends over 13 amino acids. Trimming took 4 bases from V and 3 from J, leaving 7 bases between them. Germline V gene lookup returns CDR1 LNHDA and CDR2 SQIVND (reference sequence). This chain's CDR3 is CASSRQVNQPQHF. In DNA form, the CDR3 reads TGTGCCAGTAGTAGACAGGTCAATCAGCCCCAGCATTTT.

This clone came up a few times. The V call is TRBV25-1, the J call TRBJ1-2; no clear D gene. CDR3 length: 15 residues. Germline V gives CDR1 MGHDK, CDR2 SYGVNS. The germline V and J ends were trimmed by 1 base and 3 bases, with 12 bases remaining between them. DNA of the CDR3: TGTGCCAGCAGTGAATGGAACAGTCAAGACTATGGCTACACCTTC. It specifies CASSEWNSQDYGYTF.

Worth noting for this clone: Other nucleotide sequences from this sample produce the same CDR3. This chain connects TRBV6-6 to TRBJ2-1, with D maybe TRBD2 (6 bases). CDR3 length: 14 amino acids. Deletions cut 0 bases from V and 7 bases from J, with 10 bases between. Looked up from germline, CDR1 is MNHNY and CDR2 is SVGAGI (reference sequence). The CDR3 DNA reads TGTGCCAGCAGTTACTCGGCAGGAGGGAATGAGCAGTTCTTC. Its protein is CASSYSAGGNEQFF.

This chain connects TRBV27 to TRBJ2-7, with 14 bases lining up with TRBD2. CDR3 size: 15 residues. J gave up 4 bases and V 5 bases, and 4 bases lay outside the gene matches. Germline loops: CDR1 MNHEY, CDR2 SMNVEV (reference sequence). The CDR3 coding sequence is TGTGCCAGCAGTCCCGGGACTAGCGGGAGTTACGAGCAGTACTTC. Translation: CASSPGTSGSYEQYF.

This clone was found once. The chain recombines TRBV19 with TRBJ1-5; weak D call: TRBD1 (6 bases). Per germline, CDR1 LNHDA and CDR2 SQIVND (reference sequence). CDR3 length: 13 residues. V was clipped by 6 bases and J by 10 bases, with 16 bases between them. CDR3 nucleotides: TGTGCCAGTAGACCCGACAGGCAAGGACCCCAGCATTTT. It specifies CASRPDRQGPQHF.

The chain combines TRBV30 with TRBJ2-7; 8 bases are a match to TRBD2. Germline loops: CDR1 GTSNPN, CDR2 SVGIG (reference sequence). The CDR3 extends over 17 amino acids. With V trimmed by 6 bases and J by 6 bases, 22 bases remained unmatched. In DNA form, the CDR3 reads TGTGCCTGCAGGACAGCTAAGTCCAGCGGGAGTCTTAGCGAGCAGTACTTC. This sequence encodes CACRTAKSSGSLSEQYF.

The CDR3 loop reads CSARSGNEQFF. The CDR3 DNA follows: TGCAGCGCTCGATCGGGCAATGAGCAGTTCTTC. The gene calls are TRBV29-1 and TRBJ2-1; no clear D gene. Germline-derived CDR1 and CDR2 are SQVTM and ANQGSEA. The CDR3 has 11 amino acids. V was cut by 7 bases and J by 6 bases, with 10 bases left in between.

This clone was counted only a few times. CDR3 protein: CASSLDSLNTEAFF. Here the CDR3 DNA reads TGCGCCAGCAGCTTGGACAGCTTGAACACTGAAGCTTTCTTT. J is TRBJ1-1 and V is TRBV5-1; D gene ambiguous. From germline, CDR1 is SGHRS and CDR2 YFSETQ. V lost 0 bases, J lost 0 bases, and 6 bases lay in between. This CDR3 is built from 14 residues.

The chain combines TRBV30 with TRBJ2-5; the match to TRBD1 covers 7 bases. Germline lookup yields CDR1 GTSNPN and CDR2 SVGIG (reference sequence). With 4 bases clipped from V and 3 bases from J, the junction kept 5 bases outside the gene matches. This CDR3 comprises 13 residues. CDR3 loop: CAWNWGQKETQYF. In DNA, the CDR3 is TGTGCCTGGAATTGGGGACAGAAAGAGACCCAGTACTTC.

V gene TRBV29-1 combines with J gene TRBJ2-7; TRBD1 aligns across 7 bases. V lost 8 bases to trimming and J lost 3 bases; unmatched junction nucleotides: 13. CDR3 length: 14 amino acids. Germline assignment: CDR1 SQVTM and CDR2 ANQGSEA. The chain's CDR3 is CSIRRTGGNYEQYF. CDR3 in DNA: TGCAGCATCCGACGGACAGGAGGTAACTACGAGCAGTACTTC.

V gene TRBV30 combines with J gene TRBJ2-7, with a weak D call TRBD2 (5 bases). The CDR3 is 12 residues long. V dropped 1 base and J dropped 1 base, with 5 bases sitting between them. Germline V gives CDR1 GTSNPN, CDR2 SVGIG (reference sequence). The CDR3, as DNA: TGTGCCTGGAGTGCGGGGTCCTACGAGCAGTACTTC. Amino acids: CAWSAGSYEQYF.

The CDR3 region has the DNA TGTGCCAGCAGCCCTTCTCTCGGGAAAATGAACACTGAAGCTTTCTTT. It encodes CASSPSLGKMNTEAFF. V gene TRBV9 combines with J gene TRBJ1-1; D ambiguous. This CDR3 comprises 16 residues. CDR1 is SGDLS and CDR2 is YYNGEE in the germline V gene. V was trimmed by 4 bases and J by 0 bases, leaving 16 bases between them.

V and J are TRBV10-3 and TRBJ2-2; a weak D match, TRBD1 (6 bases). CDR1 and CDR2 (germline): ENHRY, SYGVKD. V was clipped by 4 bases and J by 1 base, with 7 bases between them. There are 14 residues in the CDR3. CDR3 region: CAISGGGNTGELFF. The CDR3 DNA reads as TGTGCCATCAGTGGAGGGGGGAACACCGGGGAGCTGTTTTTT.

The chain recombines TRBV9 with TRBJ1-4, with D maybe TRBD1 (5 bases). CDR3 size: 15 residues. The germline gives CDR1 SGDLS, CDR2 YYNGEE. Trimming took off 4 bases at V and 5 bases at J, with 15 bases between the two ends. Written as DNA, the CDR3 is TGTGCCAGCAGCCGGGCGGGGGTGGAAAATGAAAAACTGTTTTTT. Translating gives CASSRAGVENEKLFF.

The chain links TRBV19 to TRBJ1-2; 7 positions match TRBD1. This CDR3 has 17 residues. The V gene's germline CDR1 is LNHDA and CDR2 SQIVND (reference sequence). The V gene end was trimmed by 0 bases and the J gene end by 0 bases; junction bases not matched to a gene: 7. CDR3 residues: CASSIDRGTGANYGYTF. The CDR3 DNA reads as TGTGCCAGTAGTATAGATCGGGGCACAGGGGCTAACTATGGCTACACCTTC.

This chain uses TRBV19 with TRBJ1-5; D gene uncertain. The ends were cut back, 7 bases at V and 2 bases at J, with 15 bases in the middle. The CDR3 covers 15 residues. Germline CDR1 is LNHDA and CDR2 is SQIVND (reference sequence). CDR3 sequence reads: CASNGLGVGNQPQHF. DNA of the CDR3: TGTGCCAGTAATGGACTTGGGGTCGGCAATCAGCCCCAGCATTTT. Together with reference TRBV19 and TRBJ1-5, the CDR3 gives the full variable domain: DGGITQSPKYLFRKEGQNVTLSCEQNLNHDAMYWYRQDPGQGLRLIYYSQIVNDFQKGDIAEGYSVSREKKESFPLTVTSAQKNPTAFYLCASNGLGVGNQPQHFGDGTRLSIL.

This rearrangement joins TRBV4-1 to TRBJ2-7; D unresolved. From germline, CDR1 is MGHRA and CDR2 YSYEKL. This CDR3 has 13 residues. V shed 0 bases and J shed 2 bases, with 5 bases lying between them. The CDR3, as DNA: TGCGCCAGCAGCCAAGATTCAGCCTACGAGCAGTACTTC. It codes for CASSQDSAYEQYF.

The chain recombines TRBV5-4 with TRBJ1-1; TRBD1 matches at 7 bases. This CDR3 is 15 amino acids long. The V gene end was trimmed by 0 bases and the J gene end by 4 bases; junction bases not matched to a gene: 6. CDR1 and CDR2 (germline): SGHNT, YYREEE (reference sequence). The CDR3 nucleotides are TGTGCCAGCAGCTTGGCCGTGCAGGGGGGCACTGAAGCTTTCTTT. This sequence encodes CASSLAVQGGTEAFF.

The J gene is TRBJ2-1, the V gene TRBV6-5, with D perhaps TRBD2 (6 bases). Trimming removed 1 base at V and 6 bases at J, with 13 bases between. Germline-derived CDR1 and CDR2 are MNHEY and SVGAGI. The CDR3 covers 15 residues. The CDR3 spells CASSYFGRGSNEQFF. CDR3 bases: TGTGCCAGCAGTTACTTCGGGAGAGGGTCCAATGAGCAGTTCTTC.

The chain combines TRBV7-9 with TRBJ2-7; 12 bases map to TRBD2. The V and J ends lost 5 bases and 5 bases, in that order; junction bases with no gene match: 13. The CDR3 totals 17 residues. Per the germline V gene, CDR1 is SEHNR and CDR2 is FQNEAQ (reference sequence). CDR3: CASSQRGRTSGTHEQYF. In DNA form, the CDR3 reads TGTGCCAGCAGCCAGAGGGGGAGGACTAGCGGGACCCACGAGCAGTACTTC. Combining the CDR3 with reference TRBV7-9 and TRBJ2-7 gives the whole variable domain DTGVSQNPRHKITKRGQNVTFRCDPISEHNRLYWYRQTLGQGPEFLTYFQNEAQLEKSRLLSDRFSAERPKGSFSTLEIQRTEQGDSAMYLCASSQRGRTSGTHEQYFGPGTRLTVT.